The rows below give T cell receptor beta chains drawn from one sample of a study of PD-1 blockade in classical Hodgkin lymphoma. Clones were read by immunoSEQ multiplex PCR, and TCRdb kept only the in-frame ones, dropping some. Of fewer than 100,000 clones listed, 93% are singletons. The sample in question was peripheral blood mononuclear cells (PBMCs), obtained before the fourth cycle of nivolumab. These receptors all stem from a human donor with classical Hodgkin lymphoma. CDR3s include the opening cysteine and the closing phenylalanine or tryptophan. D genes are given only for firm matches. Clone size is given for some rows only: seen once, a few or many times, or a class if the clone is expanded.

TRBV9	TRBJ1-1	NA	NA	CASSPRHGRNTEAFF	TGTGCCAGCAGCCCGCGACACGGGAGGAACACTGAAGCTTTCTTT
TRBV19	TRBJ2-7	NA	NA	CASTSTGAYEQYF	TGTGCCAGTACCTCGACAGGAGCCTACGAGCAGTACTTC
TRBV27	TRBJ2-1	NA	NA	CASSLDGASSYNEQFF	TGTGCCAGCAGTTTAGACGGGGCTAGCTCCTACAATGAGCAGTTCTTC
TRBV21-1	TRBJ1-1	NA	NA	CASSKTGQGAHHTEAFF	TGCGCCAGCAGCAAAACTGGGCAGGGGGCGCATCACACTGAAGCTTTCTTT
TRBV11-3	TRBJ1-3	NA	NA	CASSAKTGNTIYF	TGTGCCAGCAGCGCCAAGACTGGAAACACCATATATTTT
TRBV5-4	TRBJ1-5	NA	NA	CASSSGGVTSYSNQPQHF	TGTGCCAGCAGCTCTGGAGGGGTGACCTCTTATAGCAATCAGCCCCAGCATTTT
TRBV27	TRBJ2-1	NA	TRBD2	CASSLRGLAGGGSYNEQFF	TGTGCCAGCAGTTTACGGGGACTAGCGGGAGGAGGTTCCTACAATGAGCAGTTCTTC
TRBV5-4	TRBJ2-3	NA	NA	CASSSPPGDTQYF	TGTGCCAGCAGCTCTCCCCCAGGGGATACGCAGTATTTT
TRBV5-1	TRBJ2-1	NA	NA	CASSLGASGDEQFF	TGCGCCAGCAGCTTGGGTGCTTCCGGCGATGAGCAGTTCTTC
TRBV7-9	TRBJ2-7	NA	TRBD2	CASSLVSGLADEQYF	TGTGCCAGCAGCCTGGTCTCGGGACTAGCCGACGAGCAGTACTTC
TRBV11-2	TRBJ2-7	NA	NA	CASSLFVRSNSYEQYF	TGTGCCAGCAGCTTATTCGTGCGGTCCAACTCCTACGAGCAGTACTTC
TRBV5-1	TRBJ2-1	NA	NA	CASNHDVGSYNEQFF	TGCGCCAGCAATCACGATGTGGGCTCCTACAATGAGCAGTTCTTC
TRBV27	TRBJ2-5	NA	NA	CASSLSGETQYF	TGTGCCAGCAGTTTATCGGGGGAGACCCAGTACTTC
TRBV28	TRBJ2-5	NA	TRBD1	CASSFDRGFETQYF	TGTGCCAGCAGTTTTGACAGGGGATTCGAGACCCAGTACTTC
TRBV19	TRBJ2-7	NA	TRBD2	CASSGLGLGYEQYF	TGTGCCAGTAGTGGACTAGGGCTTGGCTACGAGCAGTACTTC
TRBV28	TRBJ1-2	once	NA	CASSFGVSYGYTQGTF	TGTGCCAGCAGTTTTGGTGTTTCCTATGGCTACACCCAGGGTACCTTC
TRBV4-1	TRBJ2-3	NA	TRBD1	CASSQTSAGQGWGDTQYF	TGCGCCAGCAGCCAGACCTCCGCGGGACAGGGGTGGGGAGATACGCAGTATTTT
TRBV7-7	TRBJ2-7	NA	TRBD1	CASSQGQGHLEQYF	TGTGCTAGCAGTCAGGGACAGGGGCACCTCGAGCAGTACTTC
TRBV5-1	TRBJ2-2	NA	NA	CASSLGAGIVGELFF	TGCGCCAGCAGCTTGGGGGCAGGTATTGTCGGGGAGCTGTTTTTT
TRBV5-1	TRBJ2-1	NA	TRBD1	CASSWTGWNEQFF	TGCGCCAGCAGCTGGACAGGGTGGAATGAGCAGTTCTTC
TRBV2	TRBJ2-7	NA	NA	CASSPGSYEQYF	TGTGCCAGCAGCCCCGGTAGCTACGAGCAGTACTTC
TRBV10-1	TRBJ2-7	NA	TRBD2	CASSETTSGAYEQYF	TGCGCCAGCAGTGAGACGACTAGCGGAGCCTACGAGCAGTACTTC
TRBV6-5	TRBJ2-4	NA	NA	CASSPDYKNIQYF	TGTGCCAGCAGCCCAGATTACAAAAACATTCAGTACTTC
TRBV29-1	TRBJ2-7	NA	TRBD2	CSVRTPGGYEQYF	TGCAGCGTGAGGACCCCGGGGGGTTACGAGCAGTACTTC
TRBV28	TRBJ2-1	NA	TRBD2	CASSTLFWTSGPNPIYNEQFF	TGTGCCAGCAGCACACTGTTCTGGACTAGCGGACCCAACCCCATCTACAATGAGCAGTTCTTC
TRBV28	TRBJ2-7	once	TRBD2	CASSLSLAGVNEQYF	TGTGCCAGCAGTTTAAGTCTAGCGGGAGTCAACGAGCAGTACTTC
TRBV28	TRBJ2-1	NA	TRBD2	CASRTLAGVANEQFF	TGTGCCAGCAGAACACTAGCGGGAGTGGCGAATGAGCAGTTCTTC
TRBV28	TRBJ1-4	NA	NA	CASSRGAGATNEKLFF	TGTGCCAGCAGTAGGGGGGCGGGTGCAACTAATGAAAAACTGTTTTTT
TRBV7-9	TRBJ2-1	NA	NA	CASSLQGMSYNEQFF	TGTGCCAGCAGCTTACAGGGGATGTCCTACAATGAGCAGTTCTTC
TRBV27	TRBJ2-5	NA	NA	CASSYGGPEETQYF	TGTGCCAGCAGTTACGGGGGACCCGAAGAGACCCAGTACTTC
TRBV19	TRBJ2-2	NA	TRBD2	CASSNPGLAVNTGELFF	TGTGCCAGTAGTAACCCGGGACTAGCGGTCAACACCGGGGAGCTGTTTTTT
TRBV29-1	TRBJ2-2	NA	TRBD2	CSARLAGDFGELFF	TGCAGCGCCCGACTAGCGGGAGACTTCGGGGAGCTGTTTTTT
TRBV9	TRBJ2-5	NA	TRBD2	CASTASGRPQETQYF	TGTGCCAGCACCGCTAGCGGGCGCCCCCAAGAGACCCAGTACTTC
TRBV27	TRBJ2-7	NA	NA	CASSLMRFQGGRSTYEQYF	TGTGCCAGCAGTTTAATGCGGTTCCAGGGGGGACGAAGTACGTACGAGCAGTACTTC
TRBV27	TRBJ2-1	NA	TRBD2	CASSRGLAGVDEQFF	TGTGCCAGCAGCCGAGGACTAGCGGGAGTTGATGAGCAGTTCTTC
TRBV9	TRBJ2-7	NA	TRBD2	CASSRSGRASYEQYF	TGTGCCAGCAGCAGGAGCGGGAGGGCCTCCTACGAGCAGTACTTC
TRBV27	TRBJ2-7	NA	NA	CASSLSYQTYEQYF	TGTGCCAGCAGTTTAAGCTACCAGACCTACGAGCAGTACTTC
TRBV6-4	TRBJ2-2	NA	NA	CATKKDTNTGELFF	TGTGCCACTAAAAAGGATACGAACACCGGGGAGCTGTTTTTT
TRBV19	TRBJ1-1	NA	TRBD1	CASNIYPRDRGTEAFF	TGTGCCAGTAATATATACCCTCGGGACAGGGGCACTGAAGCTTTCTTT
TRBV28	TRBJ2-2	NA	TRBD1	CASSIPRGPRNTGELFF	TGTGCCAGCAGTATACCCAGGGGGCCAAGGAACACCGGGGAGCTGTTTTTT
TRBV7-2	TRBJ2-2	once	NA	CASSHRDISTGELFF	TGTGCCAGCAGCCATCGGGACATAAGTACCGGGGAGCTGTTTTTT
TRBV27	TRBJ1-3	NA	NA	CASSSTRGNTIYF	TGTGCCAGCAGTTCGACACGAGGAAACACCATATATTTT
TRBV12-5	TRBJ2-1	NA	TRBD2	CASGATSGIYNEQFF	TGTGCTAGTGGTGCGACTAGCGGGATATACAATGAGCAGTTCTTC
TRBV7-9	TRBJ2-7	NA	NA	CASSFGGPF	TGTGCCAGCAGCTTCGGGGGCCCCTTC